A selection of T cell receptor beta chains follows, all from one sample in a study of blood T cell repertoires in COVID-19. TCRdb keeps only in-frame clones here, not all; method: immunoSEQ multiplex PCR. The data contain 250,000 to 350,000 clones, about 85% of them singletons. The sequenced sample consisted of peripheral blood. The source of these receptors is a woman aged 45-65 years with active or convalescent COVID-19. The conserved cysteine and the conserved F or W are not part of the CDR3 here.

TRBV30 | AWGQGAAVANEKLF
TRBV7-7 | ASSLKAGTGNTIY
TRBV2 | ASSRGFPEAF
TRBV5-1 | ASRPGQETQY
TRBV7-2 | ASSLARGMFSSPLH
TRBV27 | AVVRANEQF
TRBV28 | ASSPRDSSFSPLH
TRBV6-5 | ASSHHRGRDEQF
TRBV10-2 | ASRRQANTGELF
TRBV4-1 | ASSHPASGLTGEQY
TRBV28 | ASSLETGVTYEQY
TRBV6-6 | ASSYGTGRLSPLH
TRBV11-2 | ASSYTSKDTQY
TRBV18 | ASSPGQGRGTEAF
TRBV27 | ASSLGRPPYNEQF
TRBV2 | ASSLTRLNTGELF
TRBV27 | ASSKLAGGGNEQF
TRBV9 | ASSVEGQGAEKLF
TRBV5-1 | ASSLEWPRDTEAF
TRBV19 | ASSTGWEPQH
TRBV4-1 | ASSPSANSYNEQF
TRBV7-2 | ASSYSSGYEQY
TRBV18 | ASSTIGQTNYGYT
TRBV5-1 | ASSSDRGTEAF
TRBV3-1/TRBV3-2 | ASSQTGGYIEQY
TRBV11-3 | ASSLDGSTDTQY
TRBV28 | ASSFPLRRDTEAF
TRBV18 | ASSPGPLGGTDY
TRBV4-2 | ASSQRAGRSYEQY
TRBV5-6 | ASSYMNTEAF
TRBV27 | ASSLSRDSYEQY
TRBV6-4 | ASSDPHPVSLYEQY
TRBV5-1 | ASSYAGIENTDTQY
TRBV28 | ASSLVPGLGADNEQF
TRBV9 | ASSDPGATDEQF
TRBV4-2 | ASSQEWSGTASLNTEAF
TRBV6-1 | ASSDRTANSPLH
TRBV27 | ASSLWGQGANNEQF
TRBV9 | ASRTPRTSHLGTIY
TRBV7-9 | ASSSATGFSGNTIY